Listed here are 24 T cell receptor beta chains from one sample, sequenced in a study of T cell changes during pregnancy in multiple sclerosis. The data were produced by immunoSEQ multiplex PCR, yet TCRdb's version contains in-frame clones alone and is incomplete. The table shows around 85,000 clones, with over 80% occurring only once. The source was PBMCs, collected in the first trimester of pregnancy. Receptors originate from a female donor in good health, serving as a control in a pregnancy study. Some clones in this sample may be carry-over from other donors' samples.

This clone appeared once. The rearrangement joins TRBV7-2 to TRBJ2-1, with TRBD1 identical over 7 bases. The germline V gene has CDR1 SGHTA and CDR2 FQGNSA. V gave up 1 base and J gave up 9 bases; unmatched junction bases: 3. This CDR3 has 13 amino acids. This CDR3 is CASSLGQGSEQFF. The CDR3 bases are TGTGCCAGCAGCTTAGGACAGGGAAGTGAGCAGTTCTTC.

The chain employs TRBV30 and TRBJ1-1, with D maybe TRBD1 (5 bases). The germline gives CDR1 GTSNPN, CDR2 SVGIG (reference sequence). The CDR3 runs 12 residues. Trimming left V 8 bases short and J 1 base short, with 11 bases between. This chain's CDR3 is CATTDRNTEAFF. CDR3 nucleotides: TGTGCCACAACTGACAGGAACACTGAAGCTTTCTTT.

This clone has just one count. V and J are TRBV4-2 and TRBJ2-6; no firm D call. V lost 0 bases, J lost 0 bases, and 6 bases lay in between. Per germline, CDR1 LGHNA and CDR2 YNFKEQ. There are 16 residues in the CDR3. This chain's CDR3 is CASSQDPNSGANVLTF. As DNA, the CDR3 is TGTGCCAGCAGCCAAGATCCCAACTCTGGGGCCAACGTCCTGACTTTC.

The CDR3 region is CASTLAGGPYEQYF. The CDR3 DNA reads as TGTGCCAGCACCTTAGCGGGAGGGCCCTACGAGCAGTACTTC. This chain connects TRBV5-4 to TRBJ2-7, with 11 bases aligning to TRBD2. In germline, CDR1 is SGHNT, CDR2 YYREEE (reference sequence). The V gene end was trimmed by 6 bases and the J gene end by 2 bases; junction bases not matched to a gene: 4. This CDR3 is built from 14 residues.

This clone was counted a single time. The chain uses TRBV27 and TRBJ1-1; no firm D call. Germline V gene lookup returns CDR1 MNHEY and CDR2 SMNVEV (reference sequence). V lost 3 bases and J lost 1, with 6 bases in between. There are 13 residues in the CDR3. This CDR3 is CASSFGGNTEAFF. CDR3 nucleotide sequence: TGTGCCAGCAGTTTTGGAGGGAACACTGAAGCTTTCTTT.

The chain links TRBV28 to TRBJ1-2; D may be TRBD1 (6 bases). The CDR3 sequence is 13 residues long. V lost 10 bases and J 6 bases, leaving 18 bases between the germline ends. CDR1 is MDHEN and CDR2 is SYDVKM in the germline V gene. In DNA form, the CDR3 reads TGTGCCATCTCAGCACCACAGGGAAATGGCTACACCTTC. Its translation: CAISAPQGNGYTF.

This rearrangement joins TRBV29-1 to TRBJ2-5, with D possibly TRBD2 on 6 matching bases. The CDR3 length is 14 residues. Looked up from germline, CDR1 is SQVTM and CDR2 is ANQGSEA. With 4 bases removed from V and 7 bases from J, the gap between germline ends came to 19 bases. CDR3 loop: CSVGQSGVVGTQYF. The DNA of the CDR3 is TGCAGCGTTGGTCAGTCGGGAGTGGTTGGGACCCAGTACTTC.

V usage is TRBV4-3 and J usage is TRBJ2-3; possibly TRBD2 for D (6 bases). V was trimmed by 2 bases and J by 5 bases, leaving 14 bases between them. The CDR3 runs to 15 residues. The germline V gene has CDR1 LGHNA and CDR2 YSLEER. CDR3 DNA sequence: TGCGCCAGCAGCCAATCCCGGGAGTCAGGAGATACGCAGTATTTT. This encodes CASSQSRESGDTQYF.

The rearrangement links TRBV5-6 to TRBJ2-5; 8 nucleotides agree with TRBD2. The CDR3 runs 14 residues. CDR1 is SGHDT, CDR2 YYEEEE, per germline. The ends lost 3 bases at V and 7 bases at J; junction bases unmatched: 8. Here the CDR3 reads CASSSWTSSGTQYF. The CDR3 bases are TGTGCCAGCAGCTCTTGGACTAGCTCTGGGACCCAGTACTTC.

The CDR3: CASSGTVELAGAYNEQFF. The CDR3 bases are TGTGCCAGCAGCGGAACCGTGGAATTAGCGGGAGCCTACAATGAGCAGTTCTTC. V and J are TRBV7-9 and TRBJ2-1; 9 bases align to TRBD2. V lost 5 bases to trimming and J lost 2 bases; unmatched junction nucleotides: 13. CDR1 is SEHNR, CDR2 FQNEAQ, per germline (reference sequence). CDR3 length: 18 amino acids. The full variable domain, its missing parts supplied by reference TRBV7-9 and TRBJ2-1, is DTGVSQNPRHKITKRGQNVTFRCDPISEHNRLYWYRQTLGQGPEFLTYFQNEAQLEKSRLLSDRFSAERPKGSFSTLEIQRTEQGDSAMYLCASSGTVELAGAYNEQFFGPGTRLTVL.

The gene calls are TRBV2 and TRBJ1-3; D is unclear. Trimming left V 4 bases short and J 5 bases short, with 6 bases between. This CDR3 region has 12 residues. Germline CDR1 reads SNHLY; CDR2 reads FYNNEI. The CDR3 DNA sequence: TGTGCCAGCAGTGTGGAGAGAAACACCATATATTTT. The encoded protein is CASSVERNTIYF. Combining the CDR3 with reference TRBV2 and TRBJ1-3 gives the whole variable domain EPEVTQTPSHQVTQMGQEVILRCVPISNHLYFYWYRQILGQKVEFLVSFYNNEISEKSEIFDDQFSVERPDGSNFTLKIRSTKLEDSAMYFCASSVERNTIYFGEGSWLTVV.

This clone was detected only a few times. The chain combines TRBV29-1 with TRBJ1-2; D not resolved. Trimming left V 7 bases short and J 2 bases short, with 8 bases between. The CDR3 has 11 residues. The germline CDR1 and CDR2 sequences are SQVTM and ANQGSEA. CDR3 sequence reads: CSGGANYGYTF. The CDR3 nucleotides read TGCAGCGGTGGAGCGAACTATGGCTACACCTTC.

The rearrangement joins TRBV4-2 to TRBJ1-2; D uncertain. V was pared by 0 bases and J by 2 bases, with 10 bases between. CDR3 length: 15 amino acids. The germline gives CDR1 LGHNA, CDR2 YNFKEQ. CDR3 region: CASSQELGSNYGYTF. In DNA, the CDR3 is TGTGCCAGCAGCCAAGAGTTGGGCAGCAACTATGGCTACACCTTC.

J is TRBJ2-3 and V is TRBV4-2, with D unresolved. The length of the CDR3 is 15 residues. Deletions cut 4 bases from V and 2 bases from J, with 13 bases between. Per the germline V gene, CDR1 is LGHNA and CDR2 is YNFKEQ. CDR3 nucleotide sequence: TGTGCCAGCAGCCTGGCGGCCCCTTCCACAGATACGCAGTATTTT. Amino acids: CASSLAAPSTDTQYF.

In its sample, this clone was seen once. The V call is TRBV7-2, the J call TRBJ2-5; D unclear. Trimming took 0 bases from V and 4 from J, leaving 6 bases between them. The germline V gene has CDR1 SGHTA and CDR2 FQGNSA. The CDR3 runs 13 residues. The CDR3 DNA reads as TGTGCCAGCAGCTTAGCGAATAGAGAGACCCAGTACTTC. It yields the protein CASSLANRETQYF.

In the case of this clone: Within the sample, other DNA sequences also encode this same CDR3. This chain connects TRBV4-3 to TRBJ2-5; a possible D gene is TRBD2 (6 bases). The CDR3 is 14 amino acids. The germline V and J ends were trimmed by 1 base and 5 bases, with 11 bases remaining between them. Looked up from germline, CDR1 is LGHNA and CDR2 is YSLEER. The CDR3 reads CASSQVGRGETQYF. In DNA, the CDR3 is TGCGCCAGCAGCCAAGTGGGACGGGGGGAGACCCAGTACTTC.

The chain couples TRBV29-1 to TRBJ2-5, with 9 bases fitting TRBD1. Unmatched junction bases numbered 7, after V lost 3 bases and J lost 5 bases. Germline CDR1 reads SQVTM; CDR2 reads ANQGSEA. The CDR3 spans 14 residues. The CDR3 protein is CSVDNRGLGETQYF. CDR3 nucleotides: TGCAGCGTTGATAACAGGGGGCTGGGGGAGACCCAGTACTTC.

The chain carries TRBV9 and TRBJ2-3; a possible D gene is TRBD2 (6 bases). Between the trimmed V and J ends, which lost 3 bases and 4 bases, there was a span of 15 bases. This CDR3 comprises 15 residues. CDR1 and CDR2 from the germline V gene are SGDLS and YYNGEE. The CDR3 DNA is TGTGCCAGCAGCGACAGCGGGTCTCATGCAGATACGCAGTATTTT. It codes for CASSDSGSHADTQYF.

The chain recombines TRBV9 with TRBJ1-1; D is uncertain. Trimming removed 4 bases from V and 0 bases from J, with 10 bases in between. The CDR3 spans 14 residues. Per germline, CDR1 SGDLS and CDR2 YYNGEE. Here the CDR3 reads CASSSTPMNTEAFF. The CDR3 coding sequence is TGTGCCAGCAGCTCCACTCCGATGAACACTGAAGCTTTCTTT.

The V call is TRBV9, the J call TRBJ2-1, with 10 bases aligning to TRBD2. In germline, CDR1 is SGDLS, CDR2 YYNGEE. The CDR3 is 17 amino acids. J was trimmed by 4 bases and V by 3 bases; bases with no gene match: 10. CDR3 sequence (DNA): TGTGCCAGCAGCGCCCGGATTTCTAGCGGGAGTTACAATGAGCAGTTCTTC. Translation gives CASSARISSGSYNEQFF.

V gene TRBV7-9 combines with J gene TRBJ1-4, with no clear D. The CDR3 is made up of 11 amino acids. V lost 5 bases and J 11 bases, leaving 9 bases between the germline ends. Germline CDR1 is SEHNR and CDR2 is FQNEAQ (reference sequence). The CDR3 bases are TGTGCCAGCAGCCCAGGTCCTAAACTGTTTTTT. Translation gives CASSPGPKLFF. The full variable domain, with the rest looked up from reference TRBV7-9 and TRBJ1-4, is DTGVSQNPRHKITKRGQNVTFRCDPISEHNRLYWYRQTLGQGPEFLTYFQNEAQLEKSRLLSDRFSAERPKGSFSTLEIQRTEQGDSAMYLCASSPGPKLFFGSGTQLSVL.

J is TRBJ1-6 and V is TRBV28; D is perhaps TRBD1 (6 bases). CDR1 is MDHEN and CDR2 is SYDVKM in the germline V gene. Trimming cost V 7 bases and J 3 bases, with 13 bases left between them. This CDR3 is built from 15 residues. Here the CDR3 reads CASNTGPDYNSPLHF. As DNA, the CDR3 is TGTGCCAGCAATACAGGGCCAGACTATAATTCACCCCTCCACTTT. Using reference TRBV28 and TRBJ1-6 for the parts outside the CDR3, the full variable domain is DVKVTQSSRYLVKRTGEKVFLECVQDMDHENMFWYRQDPGLGLRLIYFSYDVKMKEKGDIPEGYSVSREKKERFSLILESASTNQTSMYLCASNTGPDYNSPLHFGNGTRLTVT.

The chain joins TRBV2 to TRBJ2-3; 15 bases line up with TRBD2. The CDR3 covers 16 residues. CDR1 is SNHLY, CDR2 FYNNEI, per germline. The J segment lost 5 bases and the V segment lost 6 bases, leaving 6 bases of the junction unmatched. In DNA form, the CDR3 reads TGTGCCAGCAGGCGGACTAGCGGGGGGGCAAAAGATACGCAGTATTTT. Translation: CASRRTSGGAKDTQYF.

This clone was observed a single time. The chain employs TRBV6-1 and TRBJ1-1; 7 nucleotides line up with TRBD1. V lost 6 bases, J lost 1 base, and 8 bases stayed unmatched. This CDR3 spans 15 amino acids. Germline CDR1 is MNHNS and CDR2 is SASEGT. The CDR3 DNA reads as TGTGCCAGCAGGACCGAAGGGGGCTGGAACACTGAAGCTTTCTTT. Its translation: CASRTEGGWNTEAFF.